These 5 T cell receptor beta chains share one sample of origin, sequenced in a study of T cell responses to AZD1222 COVID-19 vaccine. The method was immunoSEQ multiplex PCR; TCRdb's version includes in-frame clones alone and lacks a portion of them. The sample records around 140,000 clones, about 93% being singletons. The sequencing used peripheral blood, collected on day 0 of AZD1222 vaccination. The receptors stem from an adult in good health.

V usage is TRBV11-3 and J usage is TRBJ2-2, with D possibly being TRBD1 (5 bases). Germline CDR1 and CDR2: SGHNT and YENEEA. Trimming shortened V by 5 bases and J by 1 base, and 11 bases separated the two germline ends. The CDR3 runs to 15 residues. The CDR3: CASSRGHLNTGELFF. The CDR3 bases are TGTGCCAGCAGCAGGGGCCACCTGAACACCGGGGAGCTGTTTTTT.

V is TRBV4-2 and J is TRBJ1-1; D call uncertain. The V gene lost 1 base and the J gene lost 0 bases, with 9 bases spanning the gap. The germline gives CDR1 LGHNA, CDR2 YNFKEQ. CDR3 size: 15 residues. The CDR3 spells CASSQVRVMNTEAFF. The CDR3 DNA reads as TGTGCCAGCAGCCAAGTTAGGGTCATGAACACTGAAGCTTTCTTT.

V usage is TRBV7-2 and J usage is TRBJ2-2; possible D gene TRBD1, 6 bases. This CDR3 region has 15 residues. The germline V gene has CDR1 SGHTA and CDR2 FQGNSA. The V gene lost 8 bases and the J gene lost 3 bases, with 16 bases spanning the gap. CDR3 in amino acids: CASATGTLYTGELFF. CDR3 DNA sequence: TGTGCCAGCGCAACCGGGACACTTTACACCGGGGAGCTGTTTTTT.

The chain recombines TRBV7-8 with TRBJ1-2, with D tentatively TRBD1 (5 bases). This CDR3 spans 15 amino acids. V gave up 6 bases and J gave up 4 bases, with 18 bases separating them. Germline assignment: CDR1 SGHVS and CDR2 FQNEAQ. This CDR3 reads CASSSPGRQLYGYTF. The CDR3 DNA is TGTGCCAGCAGTTCCCCGGGACGGCAACTCTATGGCTACACCTTC. Combining the CDR3 with reference TRBV7-8 and TRBJ1-2 gives the whole variable domain GAGVSQSPRYKVAKRGQDVALRCDPISGHVSLFWYQQALGQGPEFLTYFQNEAQLDKSGLPSDRFFAERPEGSVSTLKIQRTQQEDSAVYLCASSSPGRQLYGYTFGSGTRLTVV.

The chain is built from TRBV10-3 and TRBJ1-1; D is unresolved. Germline values: CDR1 ENHRY, CDR2 SYGVKD. With 2 bases removed from V and 3 bases from J, the gap between germline ends came to 7 bases. The CDR3 extends over 13 amino acids. The CDR3 here is CAISERDDTEAFF. Here the CDR3 DNA reads TGTGCCATCAGTGAGAGGGATGACACTGAAGCTTTCTTT.